The 19 T cell receptor beta chains below all came from one sample that was sequenced in a study of tumor and adjacent non-tumor tissue in lung cancer. RNA was extracted from bulk tissue without any cell sorting. Three rounds of nested PCR, following a modified ARM-PCR protocol, produced the TCRbeta library. Using its own MiXCR run on the multiplex PCR reads, TCRdb lists one record per CDR3 protein. Of fewer than 120,000 distinct CDR3 sequences listed, over 70% are singletons. Sequenced sample: lung tumor tissue. All receptors derive from a man between 65 and 85 years old with non-small cell lung cancer.

Comment on this clonotype: A junction end diverges from the germline sequence, so it may reflect a read error. The rearrangement links TRBV6-1 to TRBJ2-7; 11 positions match TRBD2. This CDR3 spans 17 amino acids. Germline V gives CDR1 MNHNS, CDR2 SASEGT. CDR3 sequence reads: CVSNGGTSGVFRYEQYF. As DNA, the CDR3 is TGTGTCAGCAACGGAGGGACTAGCGGAGTGTTTAGGTACGAGCAGTACTTC.

Note on this clonotype: An end of the junction does not agree with germline; a read error may underlie this. The chain employs TRBV20-1 and TRBJ1-2; tentative D call: TRBD1 (5 bases). The CDR3 runs 13 residues. CDR1 is DFQATT, CDR2 SNEGSKA, per germline (reference sequence). The CDR3 sequence is CSASMGPNYGYIF. DNA for the CDR3: TGCAGTGCTAGTATGGGACCCAACTATGGCTACATCTTC.

Comments on this clonotype: A much larger clone differs by one base, so this may be a read error. J is TRBJ2-3 and V is TRBV6-5, with 10 bases that match TRBD2. This CDR3 region has 15 residues. Germline-derived CDR1 and CDR2 are MNHEY and SVGAGI. The CDR3 sequence: CASRLLAGNTGTQYF. For the CDR3, the DNA is TGTGCCAGCAGGTTACTAGCGGGGAACACAGGTACGCAGTATTTT.

The chain recombines TRBV5-6 with TRBJ1-4; D is ambiguous. The CDR3 spans 15 residues. V lost 3 bases and J lost 3, with 12 bases in between. Germline V gene data show CDR1 as SGHDT and CDR2 as YYEEEE. For the CDR3, the DNA is TGTGCCAGCAGCTCGAGAGGGAGACCTAATGAAAAACTGTTTTTT. Protein: CASSSRGRPNEKLFF.

On this clonotype: The conserved closing phenylalanine or tryptophan is absent in this CDR3, likely reflecting a read error. The rearrangement links TRBV11-2 to TRBJ2-3, with TRBD2 as a possible D gene (6 bases). This CDR3 has 16 residues. Germline loops: CDR1 SGHAT, CDR2 FQNNGV. In DNA form, the CDR3 reads TGTGCCAGCTGCTTAACTCAGGGAGGAAGCACAGATACGCAGTATTCT. Amino acid sequence: CASCLTQGGSTDTQYS.

This clonotype was counted once. This clone may be a read error of a much larger clone one base away. The chain carries TRBV7-9 and TRBJ2-5, with a weak D call TRBD1 (6 bases). This CDR3 has 15 residues. The ends were cut back, 5 bases at V and 5 bases at J, with 18 bases in the middle. Germline CDR1 SEHNR, CDR2 FQNEAQ (reference sequence). For the CDR3, the DNA is TGTGCCAGCAGCGCAGGGGCGTCAGGGGTTGAGACCCAGTACTTC. Its protein product is CASSAGASGVETQYF.

Turning to this clonotype: One end of the junction varies from germline; a read error may be responsible. The rearrangement uses TRBV4-1 and TRBJ2-7, with D perhaps assigned TRBD1 or TRBD2 (6 bases each). This CDR3 has 16 residues. Germline V gene sequence: CDR1 MGHRA, CDR2 YSYEKL. The CDR3 loop is CGSSRILPGEGDEQYF. The CDR3 DNA is TGCGGCAGCAGCCGGATACTACCGGGAGAGGGGGACGAGCAGTACTTC.

This clonotype appeared once. A read error is possible here, since a much larger clone lies one base away. The V and J genes are TRBV20-1 and TRBJ2-5; 9 bases map to TRBD2. Germline V gene lookup returns CDR1 DFQATT and CDR2 SNEGSKA (reference sequence). The CDR3 covers 13 residues. CDR3 residues: CNSRSAGGGTQYF. The DNA for the CDR3 is TGCAATTCCCGGTCAGCGGGGGGAGGGACCCAGTACTTC.

A word on this clonotype: Mismatch with germline at one junction end may stem from a read error. The chain couples TRBV29-1 to TRBJ2-5; 10 bases are a match to TRBD2. Germline V gene lookup returns CDR1 SQVTM and CDR2 ANQGSEA. The CDR3 runs 14 residues. CDR3 in amino acids: CNVGGLAVGEPQYF. The CDR3 nucleotides read TGCAACGTTGGTGGACTAGCGGTGGGAGAGCCCCAGTACTTC.

By proportion, this clonotype is medium-sized (0.01 to 0.1%). The V and J genes are TRBV11-2 and TRBJ2-7, with D uncertain. Per germline, CDR1 SGHAT and CDR2 FQNNGV. The CDR3 is 14 residues long. V dropped 1 base and J dropped 3 bases, with 10 bases sitting between them. CDR3: CASSLVTSLYEQYF. As DNA, the CDR3 is TGTGCCAGCAGCTTAGTGACGTCCCTCTACGAGCAGTACTTC.

Remarks on this clonotype: One junction end disagrees with the germline gene, perhaps due to a read error. V is TRBV20-1 and J is TRBJ2-3; 10 bases match TRBD2. CDR3 length: 16 amino acids. From germline, CDR1 is DFQATT and CDR2 SNEGSKA (reference sequence). The CDR3 sequence is CSARGRSGGVTDTQYF. The CDR3 DNA reads as TGCAGTGCCCGAGGGAGAAGCGGGGGGGTCACAGATACACAGTATTTT.

The sample holds a few counts of this clonotype. A much more abundant neighbour one base away suggests this may be a read error. The J gene is TRBJ2-5, the V gene TRBV20-1, with unresolved D. This CDR3 contains 8 residues. Germline CDR1 and CDR2: DFQATT and SNEGSKA (reference sequence). The DNA for the CDR3 is TGCAGTGCTAGAGACAATATCTTC. Protein product: CSARDNIF.

Of note for this clonotype: One junction end does not reproduce the germline sequence, and a read error may be involved. The chain links TRBV4-1 to TRBJ1-2; a possible D gene is TRBD1 (5 bases). In germline, CDR1 is MGHRA, CDR2 YSYEKL. The CDR3 sequence is 14 residues long. The CDR3 here is CASRQMRGIYGYIF. The CDR3 DNA is TGCGCCAGCCGCCAAATGAGGGGAATCTATGGCTACATCTTC.

Concerning this clonotype: The junction shows a germline mismatch at one end, possibly a read error. V is TRBV10-1 and J is TRBJ2-7; 11 positions match TRBD2. The CDR3 extends over 15 amino acids. The germline gives CDR1 WNHNN, CDR2 SYGVQD (reference sequence). CDR3 bases: TGCTCCAGCAGTGAGTCGGGACTAGCGGAAGGGGAGCAGTACTTC. It encodes CSSSESGLAEGEQYF.

The rearrangement joins TRBV5-4 to TRBJ2-1, with D perhaps matching TRBD1 (6 bases). Germline V gene sequence: CDR1 SGHNT, CDR2 YYREEE (reference sequence). This CDR3 is built from 15 residues. V lost 2 bases to trimming and J lost 13 bases, with 22 bases between them. The CDR3: CASSFGGRVESEQFF. CDR3 bases: TGTGCCAGCAGCTTTGGGGGCAGGGTGGAGAGTGAACAGTTCTTC.

On this clonotype itself: Germline and junction disagree at one end, which may indicate a read error. This chain connects TRBV28 to TRBJ1-3; D not resolved. Per germline, CDR1 MDHEN and CDR2 SYDVKM. The CDR3 runs to 14 residues. CDR3 residues: CASSFTRSGNSIYF. The CDR3 DNA reads as TGTGCTAGCAGTTTTACTCGGTCGGGAAACTCCATATATTTT.

In the case of this clonotype: This may be a read error: a much more frequent sequence differs by one nucleotide. This chain joins TRBV7-9 and TRBJ2-5, with D tentatively TRBD2 (6 bases). Trimming pared 6 bases from V and 3 bases from J, leaving 11 bases between. Germline CDR1 is SEHNR and CDR2 is FQNEAQ (reference sequence). The CDR3 has 13 amino acids. The CDR3: CASRLGEEETQYF. The CDR3 DNA follows: TGTGCCAGCAGGCTAGGGGAGGAAGAGACCCAGTACTTC.

In the case of this clonotype: A clone one base away is much larger, so this may be a read error. The gene calls are TRBV11-2 and TRBJ2-4; the match to TRBD1 covers 7 bases. CDR1 and CDR2 (germline): SGHAT, FQNNGV. This CDR3 is built from 17 residues. CDR3 nucleotide sequence: TGTGTCAGCAGCTTAGGGGGCCCATTACTAGCCAAAAACATTCAGTACTTC. Translating gives CVSSLGGPLLAKNIQYF.

On this clonotype itself: This may come from a read error, since a much larger clone is one base off. The gene calls are TRBV28 and TRBJ2-7; perhaps D is TRBD1 or TRBD2 (5 bases each). Germline-derived CDR1 and CDR2 are MDHEN and SYDVKM. The CDR3 has 14 amino acids. CDR3 region: CASSRDQVPYEHYF. DNA for the CDR3: TGTGCCAGCAGTCGGGACCAAGTGCCCTACGAGCACTACTTC.